This T cell receptor beta chain was recorded in a study of CD8+ T cells in alopecia areata. Background on the study: The share of scalp area affected provided the severity score for treated patients.

Whole-study results and caveats: Having one nonresponder leaves uncertain how baseline CD8+ expansion relates to response. Scalp sequencing captures resident alphabeta T cells of normal skin too. Many expanded lesional clones persisted in scalp and blood during tofacitinib.

Germline loops: CDR1 SGHRS, CDR2 YFSETQ. V trimming: 0 bases; J trimming: 0 bases; junction bases outside the gene matches: 8. CDR3 length equals 19 residues. Remarks on this clone: What it recognizes is unknown.

Extracted RNA was reverse transcribed, and the resulting cDNA served as sequencing template. Clones were sequenced by immunoSEQ multiplex PCR, and TCRdb holds only the in-frame ones, with some missing. The sample carries around 150,000 clones, about four fifths recorded once. The treatment was: oral pan-JAK inhibitor, 5-10 mg twice daily. The chain is built from TRBV5-1 and TRBJ2-7, with 14 bases identical to TRBD2. The origin of this receptor is a human donor with alopecia areata. This specimen was CD8+ T cells sorted from blood, taken at week 4, from a patient treated with tofacitinib. The CDR3 DNA sequence: TGCGCCAGCAGCTTGGAACCGGGACTAGCGGGGGTTAGCTCCTACGAGCAGTACTTC. Protein product: CASSLEPGLAGVSSYEQYF. Looking up the rest from reference TRBV5-1 and TRBJ2-7 gives the full variable domain: KAGVTQTPRYLIKTRGQQVTLSCSPISGHRSVSWYQQTPGQGLQFLFEYFSETQRNKGNFPGRFSGRQFSNSRSEMNVSTLELGDSALYLCASSLEPGLAGVSSYEQYFGPGTRLTVT.